This entry lists 28 T cell receptor beta chains sequenced from one sample in a study of shared clonotypes between healthy human individuals. The repertoire was sequenced with immunoSEQ multiplex PCR; TCRdb's copy has only in-frame clones and lacks some. The sample records roughly 2,500,000 clones, 93% being singletons. Input material: naive CD4+ T cells from PBMCs. The subset was: CD45RA+ positively selected. The source of these receptors is a young man in good health. Some clones in this sample may be carry-over from other donors' samples.

This clone was seen a few times. The chain couples TRBV5-6 to TRBJ2-7; a possible D gene is TRBD2 (6 bases). Germline CDR1 SGHDT, CDR2 YYEEEE. This CDR3 has 13 residues. Trimming shortened V by 1 base and J by 10 bases, and 15 bases separated the two germline ends. CDR3 protein: CASSLWAGPSQYF. CDR3 DNA sequence: TGTGCCAGCAGCTTGTGGGCGGGACCCTCACAGTACTTC.

The CDR3, as DNA: TGTGCCTGGAGTGACCTGGGATTGATTCAGTACTTC. Translation gives CAWSDLGLIQYF. This chain uses TRBV30 with TRBJ2-4; D call uncertain. This CDR3 region has 12 residues. Trimming took 1 base from V and 10 from J, leaving 11 bases between them. CDR1 is GTSNPN, CDR2 SVGIG, per germline (reference sequence).

This clone came up once. The genes are TRBV13 and TRBJ2-2; D is unresolved. The CDR3 loop spans 18 amino acids. Germline V lookup: CDR1 PRHDT, CDR2 FYEKMQ (reference sequence). V lost 0 bases, J lost 1 base, and 15 bases lay in between. CDR3 bases: TGTGCCAGCAGCTTAGGGGTCCTAGGGTCGCGGAACACCGGGGAGCTGTTTTTT. Residues: CASSLGVLGSRNTGELFF.

The chain uses TRBV13 and TRBJ2-3; TRBD2 agrees at 7 bases. The V gene's germline CDR1 is PRHDT and CDR2 FYEKMQ (reference sequence). J lost 2 bases, V lost 6 bases, and 14 bases had no gene match. This CDR3 spans 17 amino acids. The CDR3 DNA follows: TGTGCCAGCAGTAGATTCTACCGGGGGGATCTCACAGATACGCAGTATTTT. It is translated as CASSRFYRGDLTDTQYF.

The chain joins TRBV4-1 to TRBJ1-5; D may be TRBD1 (5 bases). The CDR3 is made up of 15 amino acids. CDR1 MGHRA and CDR2 YSYEKL come from the germline V gene. With 4 bases removed from V and 0 bases from J, the gap between germline ends came to 10 bases. CDR3 in amino acids: CASSPRDASNQPQHF. CDR3 sequence (DNA): TGCGCCAGCAGCCCAAGGGACGCTAGCAATCAGCCCCAGCATTTT.

As regards this clone: Additional DNA sequences in this sample encode the identical CDR3. The V and J genes are TRBV18 and TRBJ2-7; TRBD2 aligns across 13 bases. Germline V lookup: CDR1 KGHSH, CDR2 LQKENI. Trimming at V came to 6 bases and at J to 2 bases, leaving 4 bases not matched to a gene. The CDR3 has 15 residues. The chain's CDR3 is CASSPGTSGTYEQYF. Here the CDR3 DNA reads TGTGCCAGCTCGCCCGGGACTAGCGGGACCTACGAGCAGTACTTC.

Worth noting for this clone: The sample holds other DNA sequences that translate to the same CDR3. The chain combines TRBV6-5 with TRBJ1-1; D is unclear. The ends were cut back, 6 bases at V and 0 bases at J, with 8 bases in the middle. CDR3 length equals 13 residues. Germline values: CDR1 MNHEY, CDR2 SVGAGI. The CDR3 protein is CASSPAVNTEAFF. CDR3 coding DNA: TGTGCCAGCAGCCCTGCCGTGAACACTGAAGCTTTCTTT.

The chain is built from TRBV2 and TRBJ2-2, with D uncertain. The germline V gene has CDR1 SNHLY and CDR2 FYNNEI. V dropped 5 bases and J dropped 3 bases, with 10 bases sitting between them. This CDR3 contains 14 residues. The CDR3 loop reads CASSWSQYTGELFF. CDR3 sequence (DNA): TGTGCCAGCAGTTGGTCACAGTACACCGGGGAGCTGTTTTTT.

The V and J genes are TRBV5-8 and TRBJ1-2; D unclear. The CDR3 length is 13 residues. V dropped 6 bases and J dropped 0 bases, with 9 bases sitting between them. Germline CDR1 and CDR2: SGHTS and YDEGEE. The CDR3 region is CASTLAANYGYTF. The CDR3 DNA follows: TGTGCCAGCACCCTTGCGGCTAACTATGGCTACACCTTC.

The J gene is TRBJ2-5, the V gene TRBV10-3; TRBD1 agrees at 7 bases. The CDR3 contains 15 residues. V dropped 3 bases and J dropped 4; count of bases not matched to a gene: 8. Germline CDR1 is ENHRY and CDR2 is SYGVKD. The CDR3 protein is CAISERQGSGETQYF. In DNA form, the CDR3 reads TGTGCCATCAGTGAACGACAGGGTAGTGGAGAGACCCAGTACTTC.

This clone was counted between two and nine times. The rearrangement joins TRBV30 to TRBJ1-4; D is undetermined. Germline V gives CDR1 GTSNPN, CDR2 SVGIG (reference sequence). This CDR3 comprises 11 residues. Trimming removed 3 bases at V and 11 bases at J, with 10 bases between. CDR3 bases: TGTGCCTGGAGCACAGCAGAGAAACTGTTTTTT. Translating gives CAWSTAEKLFF.

Only a few counts were recorded for this clone. Other nucleotide sequences from this sample produce the same CDR3. This chain connects TRBV28 to TRBJ1-1; 9 bases line up with TRBD1. The CDR3 is 13 amino acids. In germline, CDR1 is MDHEN, CDR2 SYDVKM. Unmatched junction bases numbered 4, after V lost 6 bases and J lost 5 bases. This CDR3 reads CASRGQGRTEAFF. The CDR3 DNA reads as TGTGCCAGCAGAGGACAGGGGAGGACTGAAGCTTTCTTT. Filled out from reference TRBV28 and TRBJ1-1, the complete variable domain reads DVKVTQSSRYLVKRTGEKVFLECVQDMDHENMFWYRQDPGLGLRLIYFSYDVKMKEKGDIPEGYSVSREKKERFSLILESASTNQTSMYLCASRGQGRTEAFFGQGTRLTVV.

This chain connects TRBV25-1 to TRBJ2-5; 12 nucleotides match TRBD2. From germline, CDR1 is MGHDK and CDR2 SYGVNS. This CDR3 is built from 17 residues. Trimming cost V 3 bases and J 0 bases; bases outside gene matches: 5. The CDR3 nucleotides read TGTGCCAGCAGTGAGTCGGGGACTAGCGGGTACCAAGAGACCCAGTACTTC. It yields the protein CASSESGTSGYQETQYF.

The J gene is TRBJ2-1, the V gene TRBV29-1, with 7 bases aligning to TRBD1. With 7 bases clipped from V and 1 base from J, the junction kept 7 bases outside the gene matches. This CDR3 contains 14 residues. Germline loops: CDR1 SQVTM, CDR2 ANQGSEA. The CDR3: CSGRYRGSYNEQFF. The CDR3 DNA reads as TGCAGCGGTCGCTACAGGGGTTCCTACAATGAGCAGTTCTTC.

The sample holds one count of this clone. Here the CDR3 reads CASSLNGPQETQYF. Written as DNA, the CDR3 is TGTGCCAGCAGTCTAAACGGACCTCAAGAGACCCAGTACTTC. This chain uses TRBV7-3 with TRBJ2-5; D gene ambiguous. The CDR3 has 14 amino acids. V shed 6 bases and J shed 2 bases, with 13 bases lying between them. Germline CDR1 SGHTA, CDR2 FQGTGA. Combining the CDR3 with reference TRBV7-3 and TRBJ2-5 gives the whole variable domain GAGVSQTPSNKVTEKGKYVELRCDPISGHTALYWYRQSLGQGPEFLIYFQGTGAADDSGLPNDRFFAVRPEGSVSTLKIQRTERGDSAVYLCASSLNGPQETQYFGPGTRLLVL.

J is TRBJ2-5 and V is TRBV30, with D tentatively TRBD1 or TRBD2 (5 bases each). This CDR3 comprises 14 residues. Per the germline V gene, CDR1 is GTSNPN and CDR2 is SVGIG (reference sequence). V was trimmed by 5 bases and J by 0 bases, leaving 13 bases between them. In DNA, the CDR3 is TGTGCCTGGGCCCGGGACCCCAACCAAGAGACCCAGTACTTC. This encodes CAWARDPNQETQYF.

J is TRBJ2-3 and V is TRBV7-2; 11 nucleotides line up with TRBD2. The CDR3 length is 16 residues. The V gene end was trimmed by 7 bases and the J gene end by 2 bases; junction bases not matched to a gene: 8. Germline CDR1 and CDR2: SGHTA and FQGNSA. CDR3 DNA: TGTGCCAGCACAAGACTAGCGGGGACAATCACAGATACGCAGTATTTT. Residues: CASTRLAGTITDTQYF.

This clone was observed a few times. The same CDR3 is also encoded by other DNA sequences in this sample. The chain employs TRBV11-3 and TRBJ2-2; D ambiguous. V lost 3 bases, J lost 1 base, and 6 bases lay in between. In germline, CDR1 is SGHNT, CDR2 YENEEA. There are 14 residues in the CDR3. The CDR3 reads CASSLGQNTGELFF. DNA for the CDR3: TGTGCCAGCAGCTTGGGCCAGAACACCGGGGAGCTGTTTTTT.

This sequence joins TRBV5-1 and TRBJ2-3, with D possibly being TRBD1 (6 bases). The germline V gene encodes CDR1 SGHRS and CDR2 YFSETQ. The CDR3 is 14 amino acids. Trimming took off 5 bases at V and 1 base at J, with 11 bases between the two ends. The CDR3 protein is CASSRGSGTDTQYF. DNA of the CDR3: TGCGCCAGCAGTAGGGGGTCGGGCACAGATACGCAGTATTTT.

This chain joins TRBV5-1 and TRBJ2-1; weak D call: TRBD2 (5 bases). The CDR3 is 16 amino acids. Germline CDR1 is SGHRS and CDR2 is YFSETQ. V lost 3 bases and J 0 bases, leaving 13 bases between the germline ends. The CDR3 DNA sequence: TGCGCCAGCAGCTGGGCGGGTCTGAGCTCCTACAATGAGCAGTTCTTC. This codes for CASSWAGLSSYNEQFF.

The V and J genes are TRBV6-1 and TRBJ2-1; 12 nucleotides match TRBD1. The J segment lost 10 bases and the V segment lost 4 bases, leaving 8 bases of the junction unmatched. Germline CDR1 is MNHNS and CDR2 is SASEGT. The CDR3 consists of 15 residues. The CDR3 loop is CASSAKTGTGGEQFF. CDR3 in DNA: TGTGCCAGCAGTGCAAAAACCGGGACAGGGGGCGAGCAGTTCTTC.

This clone was observed once. As DNA, the CDR3 is TGTGCTAGTGGTTCGGGCGGGACAGGGTACAATGAGCAGTTCTTC. Protein product: CASGSGGTGYNEQFF. The chain combines TRBV12-5 with TRBJ2-1; TRBD1 matches 9 bases. In germline, CDR1 is LGHNT, CDR2 FRNRAP. The CDR3 length is 15 residues. V dropped 4 bases and J dropped 4; count of bases not matched to a gene: 5.

The chain employs TRBV4-3 and TRBJ2-7, with D tentatively TRBD1 (6 bases). The CDR3 sequence is 14 residues long. Per germline, CDR1 LGHNA and CDR2 YSLEER. V was clipped by 3 bases and J by 2 bases, with 11 bases between them. The CDR3: CASSQGYRAYEQYF. The DNA for the CDR3 is TGCGCCAGCAGCCAGGGGTACAGGGCCTACGAGCAGTACTTC.

CDR3: CASSWTSGIYEQYF. In nucleotides, the CDR3 is TGTGCCAGCAGTTGGACTAGCGGGATCTACGAGCAGTACTTC. The rearrangement joins TRBV6-1 to TRBJ2-7, with 12 positions matching TRBD2. Looked up from germline, CDR1 is MNHNS and CDR2 is SASEGT. The CDR3 consists of 14 residues. The V and J ends lost 5 bases and 3 bases, in that order; junction bases with no gene match: 2.

This sequence joins TRBV7-9 and TRBJ2-3; unclear D gene. Germline V gene lookup returns CDR1 SEHNR and CDR2 FQNEAQ (reference sequence). The V and J ends lost 5 bases and 1 base respectively, with 10 bases between them. The length of the CDR3 is 14 residues. The DNA for the CDR3 is TGTGCCAGCAGCACCGATACGGGCACAGATACGCAGTATTTT. Translated, it gives CASSTDTGTDTQYF.

CDR3 loop: CASVSIAGVNEQFF. Written as DNA, the CDR3 is TGTGCCAGCGTATCAATAGCGGGAGTCAATGAGCAGTTCTTC. The chain recombines TRBV6-6 with TRBJ2-1, with 9 bases lining up with TRBD2. V shed 8 bases and J 6 bases; nucleotides not matched to a gene: 8. The germline V gene has CDR1 MNHNY and CDR2 SVGAGI (reference sequence). The CDR3 totals 14 residues.

The chain joins TRBV6-5 to TRBJ2-5; D gene uncertain. The V gene lost 4 bases and the J gene lost 5 bases, with 8 bases spanning the gap. Germline-derived CDR1 and CDR2 are MNHEY and SVGAGI. This CDR3 spans 12 amino acids. CDR3 nucleotides: TGTGCCAGCAGTTCCATTTACGAGACCCAGTACTTC. As protein: CASSSIYETQYF.

The V and J genes are TRBV19 and TRBJ1-2; the match to TRBD1 covers 11 bases. Trimming removed 3 bases from V and 5 bases from J; junction bases left unmatched: 5. Germline V gene data show CDR1 as LNHDA and CDR2 as SQIVND (reference sequence). The CDR3 totals 15 residues. The CDR3 DNA is TGTGCCAGTAGTATCCGGGACAGGGGGAATTATGGCTACACCTTC. As protein: CASSIRDRGNYGYTF.